The 27 T cell receptor beta chains listed next were all sequenced from one sample in a study of blood T cell repertoires in COVID-19. Profiling relied on immunoSEQ multiplex PCR, and the TCRdb table lists in-frame clones only, not all of them. The repertoire has 300,000 to 450,000 clones, around 87% of them found once; the top ten carry around 2.9%. Sequencing input: peripheral blood. The receptor set was obtained from a human donor in a cohort sampled during active COVID-19.

The CDR3 reads CASSRGDSGEQYF. The CDR3 DNA reads TGTGCCAGCAGCCGCGGGGACAGTGGCGAGCAGTACTTC. This chain connects TRBV7-2 to TRBJ2-7; possibly TRBD1 for D (7 bases). The CDR3 totals 13 residues. V was clipped by 5 bases and J by 6 bases, with 14 bases between them. CDR1 is SGHTA and CDR2 is FQGNSA in the germline V gene.

The V gene is TRBV19, the J gene TRBJ2-3; 7 bases line up with TRBD1. CDR3 length: 15 residues. Germline trimming cut 5 bases from V and 15 bases from J; bases unmatched to any gene: 20. CDR1 is LNHDA and CDR2 is SQIVND in the germline V gene (reference sequence). The CDR3 DNA reads TGTGCCAGTAGTCGTTGGGCCGGGACAGTTTTTTTGAGATATTTT. This translates into CASSRWAGTVFLRYF.

V and J are TRBV2 and TRBJ1-1; D is possibly TRBD1 (5 bases). V was trimmed by 5 bases and J by 6 bases, leaving 16 bases between them. Germline loops: CDR1 SNHLY, CDR2 FYNNEI. CDR3 length equals 14 residues. The CDR3 protein is CASSRDSQAAEAFF. CDR3 nucleotides: TGTGCCAGCAGTCGGGACTCCCAGGCCGCTGAAGCTTTCTTT.

This clone was recorded once. This chain uses TRBV3-1 (or the pseudogene TRBV3-2) with TRBJ2-7, with D unclear. V lost 1 base to trimming and J lost 0 bases, with 7 bases between them. The CDR3 is made up of 14 amino acids. CDR1 LGHDT and CDR2 YNNKEL come from the germline V gene (reference sequence). The CDR3 spells CASSQGLSSYEQYF. The CDR3 DNA reads as TGTGCCAGCAGCCAAGGACTCAGCTCCTACGAGCAGTACTTC.

The V and J genes are TRBV10-3 and TRBJ1-2, with D possibly being TRBD1 (6 bases). Germline V gives CDR1 ENHRY, CDR2 SYGVKD. The CDR3 spans 14 residues. V was cut by 0 bases and J by 6 bases, with 11 bases left in between. The CDR3 nucleotides read TGTGCCATCAGTGAGTCCGGGACATCAAATGGCTACACCTTC. It yields the protein CAISESGTSNGYTF.

This clone is a singleton in its sample. The V and J genes are TRBV19 and TRBJ2-7; the D is unclear. There are 17 residues in the CDR3. Trimming took off 0 bases at V and 4 bases at J, with 19 bases between the two ends. In germline, CDR1 is LNHDA, CDR2 SQIVND (reference sequence). The chain's CDR3 is CASSIEMASFNLYEQYF. The CDR3 DNA sequence: TGTGCCAGTAGTATAGAGATGGCATCCTTCAACCTTTACGAGCAGTACTTC.

This clone appeared many times. The gene calls are TRBV4-1 and TRBJ2-7; TRBD1 might be the D (6 bases). Trimming shortened V by 0 bases and J by 5 bases, and 11 bases separated the two germline ends. CDR1 is MGHRA, CDR2 YSYEKL, per germline. This CDR3 is built from 14 residues. CDR3 bases: TGCGCCAGCAGCCAAGAAAGGACAGACGACGAGCAGTACTTC. Encoded protein: CASSQERTDDEQYF.

As DNA, the CDR3 is TGTGCCACCAGTGACCCTTCGAGGGGGGGATCCTATGGCTACACCTTC. It specifies CATSDPSRGGSYGYTF. The chain carries TRBV24-1 and TRBJ1-2; D possibly corresponds to TRBD1 (6 bases). The CDR3 totals 16 residues. V shed 4 bases and J shed 4 bases, with 18 bases lying between them. Per the germline V gene, CDR1 is KGHDR and CDR2 is SFDVKD.

This clone has just one count. The chain uses TRBV2 and TRBJ2-1; 7 nucleotides line up with TRBD2. The CDR3 runs 15 residues. The V segment lost 8 bases and the J segment 3 bases; nucleotides outside the gene matches: 10. Germline V gene sequence: CDR1 SNHLY, CDR2 FYNNEI. The CDR3 is CASVRLAGGYNEQFF. The CDR3 DNA is TGTGCCAGCGTTAGACTAGCCGGGGGCTACAATGAGCAGTTCTTC.

This chain uses TRBV6-5 with TRBJ1-3, with D hard to call. Looked up from germline, CDR1 is MNHEY and CDR2 is SVGAGI. This CDR3 has 13 amino acids. The ends were cut back, 5 bases at V and 4 bases at J, with 9 bases in the middle. The CDR3 loop reads CASSPDIGNTIYF. CDR3 coding DNA: TGTGCCAGCAGTCCCGACATAGGAAACACCATATATTTT.

The chain recombines TRBV18 with TRBJ1-1, with unresolved D. The CDR3 runs 13 residues. Per the germline V gene, CDR1 is KGHSH and CDR2 is LQKENI. Trimming took off 6 bases at V and 2 bases at J, with 10 bases between the two ends. CDR3 sequence: CASSRVTNTEAFF. The CDR3 DNA reads as TGTGCCAGCTCTCGGGTTACCAACACTGAAGCTTTCTTT.

Details on this clone: Sequence at one end of the junction differs from germline and may be a read error. The V call is TRBV7-7, the J call TRBJ2-1; 11 bases are a match to TRBD2. This CDR3 spans 15 amino acids. Per the germline V gene, CDR1 is SSHAT and CDR2 is FNYEAQ (reference sequence). The CDR3 DNA is TGTGCTAGCAGCATTAGCGGGGGGGACTGGAATGAGCAGTTCTTC. Translation gives CASSISGGDWNEQFF.

The chain recombines TRBV11-2 with TRBJ1-2; TRBD1 might be the D (6 bases). CDR3 length: 16 residues. The V gene lost 7 bases and the J gene lost 0 bases, with 18 bases spanning the gap. Germline values: CDR1 SGHAT, CDR2 FQNNGV. DNA of the CDR3: TGTGCCAGCACCCTACAGGGAGCCTATTCTAACTATGGCTACACCTTC. Its translation is CASTLQGAYSNYGYTF. Full variable domain (remainder filled in from reference TRBV11-2 and TRBJ1-2): EAGVAQSPRYKIIEKRQSVAFWCNPISGHATLYWYQQILGQGPKLLIQFQNNGVVDDSQLPKDRFSAERLKGVDSTLKIQPAKLEDSAVYLCASTLQGAYSNYGYTFGSGTRLTVV.

V usage is TRBV13 and J usage is TRBJ1-2; 7 bases map to TRBD1. Germline CDR1 reads PRHDT; CDR2 reads FYEKMQ (reference sequence). Trimming took 5 bases from V and 3 from J; bases not matched to a gene: 3. There are 13 residues in the CDR3. CDR3 amino acids: CASSPDRDYGYTF. The CDR3 DNA sequence: TGTGCCAGCAGCCCAGACAGGGACTATGGCTACACCTTC. Complete variable domain (other parts from reference TRBV13 and TRBJ1-2): AAGVIQSPRHLIKEKRETATLKCYPIPRHDTVYWYQQGPGQDPQFLISFYEKMQSDKGSIPDRFSAQQFSDYHSELNMSSLELGDSALYFCASSPDRDYGYTFGSGTRLTVV.

The genes are TRBV2 and TRBJ2-3; D gene unclear. Germline CDR1 is SNHLY and CDR2 is FYNNEI. V lost 6 bases and J 4 bases, leaving 17 bases between the germline ends. The CDR3 consists of 15 residues. CDR3 sequence reads: CASSLAVGRADTQYF. In DNA, the CDR3 is TGTGCCAGCAGCCTTGCGGTTGGTCGAGCAGATACGCAGTATTTT.

Notes on this clone: It is unclear where the CDR3 begins or ends on the DNA, so no DNA is shown, and the CDR3 is as TCRdb lists it. The chain uses TRBV28 and TRBJ2-6; the table calls TRBD1, which could not be checked here. Germline CDR1 and CDR2: MDHEN and SYDVKM. The CDR3 spans 16 residues, counting both ends. CDR3 amino acids: CASSLYWGSGANVPTF.

This chain connects TRBV6-5 to TRBJ1-1; 8 nucleotides align to TRBD1. The germline gives CDR1 MNHEY, CDR2 SVGAGI. The CDR3 consists of 14 residues. The V gene end was trimmed by 6 bases and the J gene end by 5 bases; junction bases not matched to a gene: 8. CDR3 in amino acids: CASRRTGSVTEAFF. The CDR3 nucleotides are TGTGCCAGCAGACGGACAGGGTCAGTGACTGAAGCTTTCTTT.

This chain connects TRBV3-1 (or the pseudogene TRBV3-2) to TRBJ2-5; perhaps TRBD2 as D (6 bases). Germline V lookup: CDR1 LGHDT, CDR2 YNNKEL (reference sequence). The CDR3 extends over 16 amino acids. V dropped 4 bases and J dropped 5 bases, with 20 bases sitting between them. Written as DNA, the CDR3 is TGTGCCAGCAGCCGACAGACTAGTAGGGGATCTGAGACCCAGTACTTC. This translates into CASSRQTSRGSETQYF.

The chain is built from TRBV2 and TRBJ1-1, with D maybe TRBD1 (6 bases). The CDR3 runs 12 residues. V lost 8 bases and J 4 bases, leaving 11 bases between the germline ends. CDR1 is SNHLY, CDR2 FYNNEI, per germline. The CDR3 region has the DNA TGTGCCAGCGGGAGGGGGGCCACTGAAGCTTTCTTT. It translates to CASGRGATEAFF.

The chain couples TRBV5-5 to TRBJ1-1; no reliable D call. V shed 0 bases and J shed 3 bases, with 6 bases lying between them. The CDR3 has 13 residues. Germline CDR1 reads SGHKS; CDR2 reads YYEKEE (reference sequence). CDR3 sequence: CASSLGQYTEAFF. In nucleotides, the CDR3 is TGTGCCAGCAGCTTGGGTCAGTACACTGAAGCTTTCTTT.

The rearrangement joins TRBV30 to TRBJ2-1, with TRBD2 matching over 14 bases. The V and J ends lost 6 bases and 8 bases, in that order; junction bases with no gene match: 6. The CDR3 runs 14 residues. Germline V lookup: CDR1 GTSNPN, CDR2 SVGIG (reference sequence). CDR3 in DNA: TGTGCCTGTTCTTTGGGACTAGCGGGAGATGAGCAGTTCTTC. It encodes CACSLGLAGDEQFF.

This clone is a singleton in its sample. The chain combines TRBV5-1 with TRBJ2-7; possibly TRBD2 for D (6 bases). Looked up from germline, CDR1 is SGHRS and CDR2 is YFSETQ. The V end lost 4 bases, the J end lost 7 bases, and 15 bases lay between the germline ends. The CDR3 totals 13 residues. The CDR3 loop reads CASSKDAGGEQYF. Written as DNA, the CDR3 is TGCGCCAGCAGCAAGGACGCCGGGGGAGAGCAGTACTTC.

The chain carries TRBV2 and TRBJ2-5; D is possibly TRBD1 (6 bases). Per germline, CDR1 SNHLY and CDR2 FYNNEI. The CDR3 covers 15 residues. Deletions cut 5 bases from V and 4 bases from J, with 17 bases between. CDR3 sequence reads: CASSYRDTSRETQYF. CDR3 nucleotides: TGTGCCAGCAGTTACCGGGACACCTCCCGAGAGACCCAGTACTTC.

The J gene is TRBJ2-5, the V gene TRBV15; D might be TRBD2 (5 bases). The CDR3 consists of 17 residues. With 1 base removed from V and 1 base from J, the gap between germline ends came to 16 bases. CDR1 is LNHNV, CDR2 YYDKDF, per germline (reference sequence). The CDR3 here is CATSRAPPGSFQETQYF. The CDR3 coding sequence is TGTGCCACCAGCAGAGCCCCCCCGGGAAGCTTCCAAGAGACCCAGTACTTC.

The chain uses TRBV19 and TRBJ1-6; 8 nucleotides align to TRBD1. With 5 bases clipped from V and 13 bases from J, the junction kept 10 bases outside the gene matches. The CDR3 totals 14 residues. Per germline, CDR1 LNHDA and CDR2 SQIVND (reference sequence). In DNA form, the CDR3 reads TGTGCCAGTAGTCTCGGACAGGGAATAGCGCCCCTCCACTTT. It yields the protein CASSLGQGIAPLHF.

This chain joins TRBV6-5 and TRBJ1-2; D is uncertain. Trimming stripped 3 bases from V and 4 bases from J, with 9 bases between. The CDR3 totals 13 residues. Germline V gives CDR1 MNHEY, CDR2 SVGAGI. CDR3: CASSYREVYGYTF. CDR3 nucleotide sequence: TGTGCCAGCAGTTATAGGGAGGTCTATGGCTACACCTTC.

The V call is TRBV20-1, the J call TRBJ2-7, with 9 bases lining up with TRBD2. The CDR3 is 15 amino acids. CDR1 and CDR2 from the germline V gene are DFQATT and SNEGSKA (reference sequence). V was pared by 3 bases and J by 4 bases, with 10 bases of the junction left unmatched. The CDR3 nucleotides read TGCAGTGCTAGTCGGCTAGCGGGAATCGGGTACGAGCAGTACTTC. Protein product: CSASRLAGIGYEQYF.